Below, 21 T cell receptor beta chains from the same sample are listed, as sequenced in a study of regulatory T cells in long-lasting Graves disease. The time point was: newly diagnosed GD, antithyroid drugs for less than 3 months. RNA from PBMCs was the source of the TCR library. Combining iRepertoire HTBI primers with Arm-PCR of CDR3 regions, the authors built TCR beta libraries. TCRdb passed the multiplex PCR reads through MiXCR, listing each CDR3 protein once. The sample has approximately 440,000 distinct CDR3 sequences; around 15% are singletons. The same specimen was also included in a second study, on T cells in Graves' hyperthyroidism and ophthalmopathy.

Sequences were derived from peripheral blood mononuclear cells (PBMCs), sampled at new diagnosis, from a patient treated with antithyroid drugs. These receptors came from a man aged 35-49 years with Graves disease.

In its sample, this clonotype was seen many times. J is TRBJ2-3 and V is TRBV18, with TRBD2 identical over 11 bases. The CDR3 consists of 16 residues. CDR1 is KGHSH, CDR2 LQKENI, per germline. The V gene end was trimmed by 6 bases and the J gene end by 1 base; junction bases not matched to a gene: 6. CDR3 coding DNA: TGTGCCAGCTCGGCATGGGGACTAGCGGGCACAGATACGCAGTATTTT. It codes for CASSAWGLAGTDTQYF.

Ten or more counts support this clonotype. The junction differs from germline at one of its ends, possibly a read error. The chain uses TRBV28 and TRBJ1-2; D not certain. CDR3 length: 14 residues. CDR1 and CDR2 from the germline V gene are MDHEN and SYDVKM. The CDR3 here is CASSQGGGNYGYTF. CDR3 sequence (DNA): TGCGCCAGCAGCCAAGGTGGAGGGAACTATGGCTACACCTTC.

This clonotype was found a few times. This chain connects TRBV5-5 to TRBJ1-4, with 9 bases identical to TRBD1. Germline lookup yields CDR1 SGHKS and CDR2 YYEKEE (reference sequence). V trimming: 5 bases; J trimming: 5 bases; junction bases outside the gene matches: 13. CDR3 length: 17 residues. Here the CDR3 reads CASSSTGGANPNEKLFF. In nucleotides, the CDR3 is TGTGCCAGCAGTTCAACAGGGGGCGCGAATCCCAATGAAAAACTGTTTTTT.

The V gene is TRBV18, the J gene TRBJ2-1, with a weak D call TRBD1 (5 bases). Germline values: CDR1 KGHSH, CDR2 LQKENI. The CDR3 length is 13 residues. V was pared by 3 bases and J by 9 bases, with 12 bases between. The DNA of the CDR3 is TGTGCCAGCTCACCGTATCCAGGGATTGAGCAGTTCTTC. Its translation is CASSPYPGIEQFF.

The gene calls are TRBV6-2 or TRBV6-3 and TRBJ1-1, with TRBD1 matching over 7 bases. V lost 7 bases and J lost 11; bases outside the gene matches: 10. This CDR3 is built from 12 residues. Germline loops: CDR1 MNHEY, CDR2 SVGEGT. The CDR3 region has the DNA TGTGCCAGCACCACGACAGGGACGGTTGCTTTCTTT. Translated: CASTTTGTVAFF.

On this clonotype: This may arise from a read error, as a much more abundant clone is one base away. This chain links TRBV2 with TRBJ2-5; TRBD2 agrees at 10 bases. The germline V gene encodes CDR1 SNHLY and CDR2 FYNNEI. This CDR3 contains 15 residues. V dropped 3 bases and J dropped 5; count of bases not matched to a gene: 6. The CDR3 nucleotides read TGTGCCAGCAGTGAGGTGATAGCGGGAGGCGAGACCCAGTACTTC. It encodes CASSEVIAGGETQYF.

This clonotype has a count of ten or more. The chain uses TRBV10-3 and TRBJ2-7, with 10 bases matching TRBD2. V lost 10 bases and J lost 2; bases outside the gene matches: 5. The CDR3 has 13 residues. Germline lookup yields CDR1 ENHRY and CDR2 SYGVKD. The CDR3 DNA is TGTGCCACCGGGACTAGCGTGACCTACGAGCAGTACTTC. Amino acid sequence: CATGTSVTYEQYF.

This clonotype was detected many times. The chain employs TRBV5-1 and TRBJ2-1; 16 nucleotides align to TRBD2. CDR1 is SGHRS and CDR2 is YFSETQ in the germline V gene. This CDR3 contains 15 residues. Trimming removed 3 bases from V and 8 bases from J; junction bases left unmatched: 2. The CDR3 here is CASSSGTSGRDEQFF. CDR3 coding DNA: TGCGCCAGCAGCTCCGGGACTAGCGGGAGGGATGAGCAGTTCTTC. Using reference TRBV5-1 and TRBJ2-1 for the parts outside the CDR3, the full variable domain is KAGVTQTPRYLIKTRGQQVTLSCSPISGHRSVSWYQQTPGQGLQFLFEYFSETQRNKGNFPGRFSGRQFSNSRSEMNVSTLELGDSALYLCASSSGTSGRDEQFFGPGTRLTVL.

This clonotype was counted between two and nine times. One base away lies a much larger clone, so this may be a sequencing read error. CDR3 sequence: CASGPRAVTSGQQETQYF. The CDR3 coding sequence is TGTGCCAGCGGCCCAAGGGCGGTGACTAGCGGGCAGCAAGAGACCCAGTACTTC. The J gene is TRBJ2-1, the V gene TRBV2; the match to TRBD2 covers 10 bases. The last part of the DNA fits TRBJ2-5 better; the J call may be wrong. The CDR3 spans 18 residues. Per germline, CDR1 SNHLY and CDR2 FYNNEI.

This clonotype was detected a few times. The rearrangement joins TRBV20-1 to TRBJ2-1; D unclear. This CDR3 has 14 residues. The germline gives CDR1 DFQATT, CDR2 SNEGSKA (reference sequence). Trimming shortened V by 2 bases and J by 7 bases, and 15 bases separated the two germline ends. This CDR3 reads CSARWTSAFNEQFF. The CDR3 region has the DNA TGCAGTGCTAGATGGACCTCTGCGTTTAATGAGCAGTTCTTC.

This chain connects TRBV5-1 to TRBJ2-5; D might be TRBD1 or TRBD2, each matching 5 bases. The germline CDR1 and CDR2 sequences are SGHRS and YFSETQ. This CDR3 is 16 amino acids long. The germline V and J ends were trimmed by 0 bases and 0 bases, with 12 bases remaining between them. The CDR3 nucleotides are TGCGCCAGCAGCTTGGCCGGGACGGTCTACCAAGAGACCCAGTACTTC. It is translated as CASSLAGTVYQETQYF.

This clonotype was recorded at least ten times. The CDR3 protein is CASRRDYGGYTF. In DNA, the CDR3 is TGTGCCAGCAGGAGGGACTATGGGGGCTACACCTTC. This rearrangement joins TRBV28 to TRBJ1-2; tentative D call: TRBD1 (5 bases). Germline V gives CDR1 MDHEN, CDR2 SYDVKM. Trimming left V 6 bases short and J 8 bases short, with 13 bases between. The CDR3 is 12 amino acids.

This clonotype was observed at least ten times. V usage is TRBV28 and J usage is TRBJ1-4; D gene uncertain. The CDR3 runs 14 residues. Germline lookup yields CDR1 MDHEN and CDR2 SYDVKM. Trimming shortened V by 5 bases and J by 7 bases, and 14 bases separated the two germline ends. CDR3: CASSPGSLGEKLFF. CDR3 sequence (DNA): TGTGCCAGCAGTCCAGGTTCACTAGGTGAAAAACTGTTTTTT.

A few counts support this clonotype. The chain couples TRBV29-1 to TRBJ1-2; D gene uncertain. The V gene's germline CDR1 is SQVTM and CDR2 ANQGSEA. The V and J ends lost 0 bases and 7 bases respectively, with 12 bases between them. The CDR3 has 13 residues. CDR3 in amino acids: CSVEDWRGSGYTF. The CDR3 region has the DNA TGCAGCGTTGAAGATTGGAGAGGGAGTGGCTACACCTTC.

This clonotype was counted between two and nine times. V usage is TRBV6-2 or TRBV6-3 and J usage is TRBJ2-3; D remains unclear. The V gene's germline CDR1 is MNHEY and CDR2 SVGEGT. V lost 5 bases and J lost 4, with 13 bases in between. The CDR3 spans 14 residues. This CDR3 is CASSEGGRADTQYF. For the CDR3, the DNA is TGTGCCAGCAGTGAAGGTGGACGGGCAGATACGCAGTATTTT.

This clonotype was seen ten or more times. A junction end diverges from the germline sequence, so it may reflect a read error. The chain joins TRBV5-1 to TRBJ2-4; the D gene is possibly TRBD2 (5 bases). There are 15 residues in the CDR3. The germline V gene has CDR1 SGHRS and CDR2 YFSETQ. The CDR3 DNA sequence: TGTGCCAGCAGTCCCCCGAGAGGGGCCAAAAACATTCAGTACTTC. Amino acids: CASSPPRGAKNIQYF.

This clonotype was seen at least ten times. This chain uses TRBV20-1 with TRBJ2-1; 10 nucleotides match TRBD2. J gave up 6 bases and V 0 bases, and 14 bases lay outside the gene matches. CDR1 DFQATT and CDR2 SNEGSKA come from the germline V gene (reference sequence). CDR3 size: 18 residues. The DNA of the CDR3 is TGCAGTGCTAGAGATCCCTTCGTAGCGGGAGGCCCGAGCAATGAGCAGTTCTTC. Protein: CSARDPFVAGGPSNEQFF.

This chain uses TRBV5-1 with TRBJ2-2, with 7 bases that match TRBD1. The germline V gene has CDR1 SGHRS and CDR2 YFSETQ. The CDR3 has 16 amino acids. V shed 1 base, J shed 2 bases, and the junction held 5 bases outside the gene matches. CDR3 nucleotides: TGCGCCAGCAGCTTGTTGTCAGGGGGAAACACCGGGGAGCTGTTTTTT. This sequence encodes CASSLLSGGNTGELFF.

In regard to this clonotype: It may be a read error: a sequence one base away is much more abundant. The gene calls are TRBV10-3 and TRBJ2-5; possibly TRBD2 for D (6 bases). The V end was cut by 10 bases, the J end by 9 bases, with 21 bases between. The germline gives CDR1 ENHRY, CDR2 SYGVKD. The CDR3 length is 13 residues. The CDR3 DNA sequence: TGTGCCAGTGGACCGGGACTCGTTGAGGCCCAGTACTTC. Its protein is CASGPGLVEAQYF.

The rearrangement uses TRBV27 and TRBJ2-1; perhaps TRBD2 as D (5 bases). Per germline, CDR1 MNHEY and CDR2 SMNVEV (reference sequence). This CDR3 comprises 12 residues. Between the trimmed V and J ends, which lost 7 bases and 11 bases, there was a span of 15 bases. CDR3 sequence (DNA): TGTGCCAGCATCCCCCCCGGGAATAAGCAGTTCTTC. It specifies CASIPPGNKQFF.

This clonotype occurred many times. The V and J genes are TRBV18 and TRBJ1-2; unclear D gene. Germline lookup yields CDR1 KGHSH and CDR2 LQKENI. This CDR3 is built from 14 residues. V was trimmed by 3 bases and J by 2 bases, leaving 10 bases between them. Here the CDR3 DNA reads TGTGCCAGCTCACCCCCTGAAGGGAACTATGGCTACACCTTC. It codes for CASSPPEGNYGYTF.